Each of the 32 T cell receptor beta chains below was sequenced from the same sample in a study of T cell responses to AZD1222 COVID-19 vaccine. Sequencing used immunoSEQ multiplex PCR; TCRdb keeps in-frame clones, though not all of them. The data show some 160,000 clones, 87% seen once. The input for sequencing was peripheral blood, taken 28 days after the second AZD1222 dose. The receptors derive from an adult who received the AZD1222 COVID-19 vaccine.

This clone has just a few counts. The V and J genes are TRBV5-1 and TRBJ1-2, with 7 bases aligning to TRBD1. CDR1 is SGHRS, CDR2 YFSETQ, per germline. The CDR3 consists of 16 residues. Losses at the gene ends were 4 bases for V and 3 bases for J; bases not matched to a gene: 12. CDR3 sequence reads: CASSLPYRGGHYGYTF. CDR3 in DNA: TGCGCCAGCAGCCTACCCTACAGGGGCGGTCACTATGGCTACACCTTC.

The V call is TRBV2, the J call TRBJ1-6; D remains unclear. Germline CDR1 and CDR2: SNHLY and FYNNEI. The CDR3 is 15 residues long. The ends were cut back, 7 bases at V and 0 bases at J, with 10 bases in the middle. CDR3 bases: TGTGCCAGCAAATTGTCGAGCTCCTATAATTCACCCCTCCACTTT. This gives the protein CASKLSSSYNSPLHF.

J is TRBJ2-2 and V is TRBV7-9, with a weak D call TRBD2 (5 bases). The germline gives CDR1 SEHNR, CDR2 FQNEAQ (reference sequence). This CDR3 spans 14 amino acids. Trimming cost V 3 bases and J 5 bases, with 10 bases left between them. CDR3 sequence reads: CASSFGVRTGELFF. DNA for the CDR3: TGTGCCAGCAGCTTCGGGGTTCGGACCGGGGAGCTGTTTTTT.

This clone was detected only a few times. The chain couples TRBV5-6 to TRBJ2-7; possible D gene TRBD1, 5 bases. The V gene lost 2 bases and the J gene lost 7 bases, with 13 bases spanning the gap. The germline V gene encodes CDR1 SGHDT and CDR2 YYEEEE. CDR3 length: 13 residues. CDR3 sequence reads: CASSLRSAGEQYF. The CDR3 bases are TGTGCCAGCAGCTTAAGGAGCGCAGGGGAGCAGTACTTC.

The chain recombines TRBV2 with TRBJ2-7, with 11 bases aligning to TRBD1. V gave up 6 bases and J gave up 2 bases; unmatched junction bases: 3. This CDR3 contains 14 residues. CDR1 is SNHLY and CDR2 is FYNNEI in the germline V gene. The CDR3 is CASRWDRGTYEQYF. The DNA for the CDR3 is TGTGCCAGCAGATGGGACAGGGGGACCTACGAGCAGTACTTC.

This chain joins TRBV5-1 and TRBJ1-6; the D is unclear. Germline V lookup: CDR1 SGHRS, CDR2 YFSETQ. V gave up 0 bases and J gave up 7 bases, with 8 bases separating them. This CDR3 contains 14 residues. The CDR3 loop reads CASSLGTENSPLHF. Written as DNA, the CDR3 is TGCGCCAGCAGCTTGGGGACGGAGAATTCACCCCTCCACTTT.

This clone has a single count. This chain joins TRBV6-5 and TRBJ2-3; the D gene is possibly TRBD2 (6 bases). V lost 5 bases to trimming and J lost 6 bases, with 18 bases between them. The CDR3 extends over 15 amino acids. Germline V gives CDR1 MNHEY, CDR2 SVGAGI. Written as DNA, the CDR3 is TGTGCCAGCAGTCTAGGCGGGTCGGGGAGGGATACGCAGTATTTT. Protein: CASSLGGSGRDTQYF.

The chain is built from TRBV5-1 and TRBJ1-1, with 8 bases that match TRBD1. The CDR3 has 17 amino acids. Germline trimming cut 0 bases from V and 0 bases from J; bases unmatched to any gene: 7. Germline V lookup: CDR1 SGHRS, CDR2 YFSETQ. The DNA of the CDR3 is TGCGCCAGCAGCTTGGCCGGGACAGGACTTATGAACACTGAAGCTTTCTTT. Translation gives CASSLAGTGLMNTEAFF.

This chain uses TRBV6-5 with TRBJ1-1, with TRBD1 identical over 7 bases. The V and J ends lost 5 bases and 0 bases, in that order; junction bases with no gene match: 3. CDR1 is MNHEY and CDR2 is SVGAGI in the germline V gene. The CDR3 is made up of 14 amino acids. CDR3 nucleotides: TGTGCCAGCAGTCGTGGGACAGTGAACACTGAAGCTTTCTTT. Its translation: CASSRGTVNTEAFF.

The chain employs TRBV2 and TRBJ1-6, with unresolved D. V was clipped by 2 bases and J by 8 bases, with 7 bases between them. The CDR3 spans 13 residues. Germline loops: CDR1 SNHLY, CDR2 FYNNEI. The CDR3: CASSEPPYSPLHF. CDR3 DNA sequence: TGTGCCAGCAGTGAACCGCCCTATTCACCCCTCCACTTT.

This clone was recorded once. Other DNA sequences in this sample translate to the same CDR3. The chain links TRBV6-5 to TRBJ1-2; D is perhaps TRBD1 (5 bases). This CDR3 has 14 amino acids. CDR1 is MNHEY, CDR2 SVGAGI, per germline. The ends were cut back, 0 bases at V and 7 bases at J, with 12 bases in the middle. CDR3 nucleotide sequence: TGTGCCAGCAGTTACTCAGATTCCGGGGGTGGCTACACCTTC. This encodes CASSYSDSGGGYTF.

This sequence joins TRBV4-2 and TRBJ2-7, with a weak D call TRBD1 (6 bases). Trimming removed 0 bases from V and 6 bases from J, with 12 bases in between. The germline gives CDR1 LGHNA, CDR2 YNFKEQ. The CDR3 contains 14 residues. CDR3 coding DNA: TGTGCCAGCAGCCAAGAGCTCAGGGGTTTCGAGCAGTACTTC. Translation: CASSQELRGFEQYF.

The chain combines TRBV4-3 with TRBJ2-1; D gene unclear. The CDR3 is 15 amino acids. CDR1 and CDR2 from the germline V gene are LGHNA and YSLEER. The V end was cut by 5 bases, the J end by 6 bases, with 17 bases between. The CDR3 DNA sequence: TGCGCCAGCAGCGCCGAACCCCATAAGGCCAATGAGCAGTTCTTC. This codes for CASSAEPHKANEQFF.

The CDR3 nucleotides read TGTGCCAGCAGCGACGAGACCGGGGAGCTGTTTTTT. This encodes CASSDETGELFF. This chain joins TRBV5-4 and TRBJ2-2; D remains ambiguous. This CDR3 comprises 12 residues. Per germline, CDR1 SGHNT and CDR2 YYREEE (reference sequence). Trimming took off 4 bases at V and 5 bases at J, with 6 bases between the two ends. Full variable domain (missing parts from reference TRBV5-4 and TRBJ2-2): ETGVTQSPTHLIKTRGQQVTLRCSSQSGHNTVSWYQQALGQGPQFIFQYYREEENGRGNFPPRFSGLQFPNYSSELNVNALELDDSALYLCASSDETGELFFGEGSRLTVL.

This clone appeared once. The chain has TRBV7-2 and TRBJ1-3, with a possible D match to TRBD1 (5 bases). Germline CDR1 and CDR2: SGHTA and FQGNSA. There are 14 residues in the CDR3. V gave up 4 bases and J gave up 0 bases, with 7 bases separating them. In DNA, the CDR3 is TGTGCCAGCAGCTCTACAGGCTCTGGAAACACCATATATTTT. Protein: CASSSTGSGNTIYF.

This clone came up a few times. The V and J genes are TRBV5-1 and TRBJ2-7, with 10 bases fitting TRBD2. Germline lookup yields CDR1 SGHRS and CDR2 YFSETQ. V dropped 4 bases and J dropped 7; count of bases not matched to a gene: 14. The CDR3 totals 16 residues. The CDR3 DNA follows: TGCGCCAGCAGCAACCACCTAGTAGCGGGGGGCGGAGAGCAGTACTTC. Residues: CASSNHLVAGGGEQYF.

The chain combines TRBV14 with TRBJ2-4, with D possibly being TRBD2 (5 bases). This CDR3 spans 15 amino acids. Trimming took 5 bases from V and 0 from J, leaving 11 bases between them. Germline values: CDR1 SGHDN, CDR2 FVKESK. The CDR3 spells CASSSGLLAKNIQYF. CDR3 coding DNA: TGTGCCAGCAGCTCCGGACTGTTAGCCAAAAACATTCAGTACTTC. Full variable domain (outside the CDR3, taken from reference TRBV14 and TRBJ2-4): EAGVTQFPSHSVIEKGQTVTLRCDPISGHDNLYWYRRVMGKEIKFLLHFVKESKQDESGMPNNRFLAERTGGTYSTLKVQPAELEDSGVYFCASSSGLLAKNIQYFGAGTRLSVL.

The chain employs TRBV5-4 and TRBJ1-1; 7 positions agree with TRBD1. The germline V gene has CDR1 SGHNT and CDR2 YYREEE (reference sequence). This CDR3 is 13 amino acids long. Germline trimming cut 7 bases from V and 0 bases from J; bases unmatched to any gene: 3. As DNA, the CDR3 is TGTGCCAGCCGACAGGGTTTGAACACTGAAGCTTTCTTT. Its protein product is CASRQGLNTEAFF.

This clone was detected once. The rearrangement uses TRBV5-1 and TRBJ2-3; TRBD2 matches 9 bases. Per the germline V gene, CDR1 is SGHRS and CDR2 is YFSETQ. Germline trimming cut 2 bases from V and 3 bases from J; bases unmatched to any gene: 4. The CDR3 length is 15 residues. The CDR3 bases are TGCGCCAGCAGCTTTGGCGGGGGGGGGACAGATACGCAGTATTTT. Encoded protein: CASSFGGGGTDTQYF.

This CDR3 reads CASSQDLPGSPLYEQYF. The CDR3 DNA reads TGCGCCAGCAGCCAAGATCTTCCGGGGTCTCCACTCTACGAGCAGTACTTC. The V call is TRBV4-3, the J call TRBJ2-7; weak D call: TRBD2 (5 bases). Trimming pared 0 bases from V and 3 bases from J, leaving 18 bases between. The CDR3 runs to 17 residues. Germline V gives CDR1 LGHNA, CDR2 YSLEER.

The rearrangement links TRBV5-1 to TRBJ2-3, with a tentative D call TRBD2 (6 bases). This CDR3 is built from 18 residues. The V end was cut by 1 base, the J end by 0 bases, with 18 bases between. Germline V gives CDR1 SGHRS, CDR2 YFSETQ. The CDR3 region is CASSLQNSGSSSTDTQYF. In nucleotides, the CDR3 is TGCGCCAGCAGCTTGCAGAATAGCGGATCCTCTAGCACAGATACGCAGTATTTT.

The chain joins TRBV7-9 to TRBJ1-3; 7 positions agree with TRBD1. CDR3 length: 15 amino acids. Per germline, CDR1 SEHNR and CDR2 FQNEAQ (reference sequence). The V segment lost 3 bases and the J segment 0 bases; nucleotides outside the gene matches: 2. CDR3 sequence: CASSLRGPSGNTIYF. In DNA form, the CDR3 reads TGTGCCAGCAGCTTGAGGGGGCCCTCTGGAAACACCATATATTTT.

This sequence joins TRBV3-1 (or the pseudogene TRBV3-2) and TRBJ2-3, with D possibly being TRBD1 or TRBD2 (7 bases each). V lost 1 base to trimming and J lost 5 bases, with 16 bases between them. Germline V gene sequence: CDR1 LGHDT, CDR2 YNNKEL (reference sequence). This CDR3 region has 16 residues. Here the CDR3 DNA reads TGTGCCAGCAGCCAAGGCAGGGGGGGAGGTTTAGATACGCAGTATTTT. As protein: CASSQGRGGGLDTQYF.

This clone was counted once. This rearrangement joins TRBV9 to TRBJ1-5, with D tentatively TRBD1 (6 bases). The V end was cut by 3 bases, the J end by 4 bases, with 29 bases between. Looked up from germline, CDR1 is SGDLS and CDR2 is YYNGEE. The CDR3 covers 20 residues. CDR3 amino acids: CASSEHKNRAPGVVNQPQHF. CDR3 coding DNA: TGTGCCAGCAGCGAGCATAAGAACAGGGCCCCGGGAGTAGTAAATCAGCCCCAGCATTTT.

The chain links TRBV6-2 or TRBV6-3 to TRBJ1-5; unclear D gene. Germline V gives CDR1 MNHEY, CDR2 SVGEGT. This CDR3 has 16 residues. V was shortened by 5 bases and J by 2 bases, with 16 bases between the two germline ends. This CDR3 reads CASSRSLMRGNQPQHF. CDR3 in DNA: TGTGCCAGCAGTCGCTCCCTTATGAGGGGCAATCAGCCCCAGCATTTT.

Here the CDR3 reads CASTQGRDDYGYTF. The DNA of the CDR3 is TGTGCCAGCACCCAGGGGAGGGATGACTATGGCTACACCTTC. The V and J genes are TRBV9 and TRBJ1-2, with a possible D match to TRBD1 (6 bases). The CDR3 runs 14 residues. Trimming removed 6 bases at V and 3 bases at J, with 15 bases between. Germline CDR1 and CDR2: SGDLS and YYNGEE.

V is TRBV15 and J is TRBJ1-6; unclear D gene. V was pared by 0 bases and J by 2 bases, with 8 bases between. Germline CDR1 LNHNV, CDR2 YYDKDF (reference sequence). This CDR3 region has 16 residues. CDR3: CATSRELTPYNSPLHF. The CDR3 DNA sequence: TGTGCCACCAGCAGAGAGCTCACTCCCTATAATTCACCCCTCCACTTT.

The J gene is TRBJ1-2, the V gene TRBV4-1, with 9 bases aligning to TRBD1. Losses at the gene ends were 2 bases for V and 2 bases for J; bases not matched to a gene: 3. The CDR3 is 15 amino acids. Germline V lookup: CDR1 MGHRA, CDR2 YSYEKL. As DNA, the CDR3 is TGCGCCAGCAGCCAACGGGACAGGGCGAACTATGGCTACACCTTC. Its translation is CASSQRDRANYGYTF.

The rearrangement joins TRBV18 to TRBJ2-7; TRBD2 is a possible D gene (6 bases). V dropped 3 bases and J dropped 4 bases, with 19 bases sitting between them. The CDR3 is 16 residues long. Germline CDR1 KGHSH, CDR2 LQKENI. The CDR3 reads CASSPGGGFRQYEQYF. DNA for the CDR3: TGTGCCAGCTCACCCGGGGGAGGCTTCCGACAATACGAGCAGTACTTC.

DNA of the CDR3: TGTGCCAGCAGTTTATCGGGGGCTAGTCAGCCCCAGCATTTT. It encodes CASSLSGASQPQHF. This rearrangement joins TRBV27 to TRBJ1-5, with D possibly matching TRBD1 (6 bases). Trimming removed 0 bases at V and 6 bases at J, with 9 bases between. The CDR3 loop spans 14 amino acids. Germline V gene data show CDR1 as MNHEY and CDR2 as SMNVEV (reference sequence).

This clone was recorded once. V gene TRBV5-4 combines with J gene TRBJ1-6, with D hard to call. V gave up 0 bases and J gave up 10 bases, with 5 bases separating them. Germline assignment: CDR1 SGHNT and CDR2 YYREEE (reference sequence). This CDR3 region has 12 residues. The CDR3 nucleotides are TGTGCCAGCAGCTTGGCGCAGTCACCCCTCCACTTT. Translating gives CASSLAQSPLHF.

The chain couples TRBV7-2 to TRBJ2-7; no reliable D call. The V gene lost 0 bases and the J gene lost 3 bases, with 9 bases spanning the gap. This CDR3 spans 14 amino acids. From germline, CDR1 is SGHTA and CDR2 FQGNSA. CDR3 loop: CASSLARQSYEQYF. In nucleotides, the CDR3 is TGTGCCAGCAGCTTAGCGCGTCAGAGCTACGAGCAGTACTTC.